Reported below is one TCR beta chain. The table came from immunoSEQ multiplex PCR; TCRdb's copy has only in-frame clones and leaves some out. The sample records about 82,000 clones, about 86% being singletons. Germline CDR1 SGHRS, CDR2 YFSETQ. The V and J ends lost 0 bases and 8 bases respectively, with 12 bases between them. CDR3 length: 14 residues. The sample is drawn from a study of OX40 agonist ivuxolimab in advanced cancers. This TCR was sampled from an adult with an advanced solid tumor such as melanoma, head and neck, liver or kidney cancer. This material consisted of CD4+ or CD8+ T cells sorted from blood, taken in a trial of the OX40 agonist ivuxolimab. The chain uses TRBV5-1 and TRBJ2-4; TRBD1 is a possible D gene (5 bases). The CDR3 loop reads CASSLEGYRDIQYF. CDR3 in DNA: TGCGCCAGCAGCTTGGAGGGGTATCGGGACATTCAGTACTTC.